Described below is a single T cell receptor (beta chain) sequence and its context. In the original analysis: Nucleated cell counts were estimated from reference gene primer amplification. Some clones are missing from TCRdb's copy, which holds only in-frame ones; the method was immunoSEQ multiplex PCR. V, J and clone size are those of that table, while D and trimming were read from the DNA. Altogether 150,000 to 200,000 clones are present, 75% to 85% being singletons, with the ten largest covering about 11%. The germline gives CDR1 MGHRA, CDR2 YSYEKL. Trimming removed 0 bases at V and 5 bases at J, with 24 bases between. The CDR3 is made up of 19 amino acids. This record comes from a study of blood T cell repertoires in COVID-19.

The chain combines TRBV4-1 with TRBJ2-3; the D gene is possibly TRBD2 (7 bases). This clonotype was sampled from a woman between 40 and 50 years old with COVID-19, enrolled during active disease. Sequenced material: peripheral blood. CDR3 region: CASSQDKTPFGGQRDTQYF. CDR3 nucleotides: TGCGCCAGCAGCCAAGACAAGACTCCTTTCGGGGGGCAAAGAGATACGCAGTATTTT.